This T cell receptor beta chain was profiled in a study of blood T cell repertoires in COVID-19. Background on the study: Italy, Spain and the United States were the sources of the convalescent and acute COVID-19 samples.

Per germline, CDR1 WNHNN and CDR2 SYGVQD (reference sequence). This CDR3 spans 18 amino acids. Trimming removed 11 bases from V and 2 bases from J; junction bases left unmatched: 16. In the study's own analysis: Scientists estimated how many nucleated cells there were by amplifying reference gene primers. Profiling relied on immunoSEQ multiplex PCR, and the TCRdb table lists in-frame clones only, not all of them. The V and J calls and the clone size are those of that table, but D and trimming were determined from the DNA. Here the sample spans about 220,000 clones, 90% being singletons. The sequence came from a man aged 25 to 40 who had been exposed to COVID-19. What was sequenced was PBMCs or T cells enriched from blood (not recorded which). The chain is built from TRBV10-1 and TRBJ2-6; the match to TRBD2 covers 9 bases. CDR3: CAPRASGVKTAGANVLTF. Written as DNA, the CDR3 is TGCGCCCCCAGGGCTAGCGGGGTTAAAACTGCTGGGGCCAACGTCCTGACTTTC.